This T cell receptor (beta chain) was recovered during a study of blood T cell repertoires in COVID-19. The protocol was immunoSEQ multiplex PCR, while the TCRdb copy is restricted to in-frame clones and leaves out a portion. The data contain tens of thousands of clones, 86% of them seen just once; the ten biggest clones take up around 1.3%. The TCR originated in a woman aged 80 or over with acute or convalescent COVID-19. The sample comprised peripheral blood.

The CDR3 DNA sequence: TGTGCCAGCAGCCCAGGACAGTTTATAACCTACGAGCAGTACTTC. Protein: CASSPGQFITYEQYF. The gene calls are TRBV5-8 and TRBJ2-7; D possibly corresponds to TRBD1 (6 bases). V was trimmed by 4 bases and J by 2 bases, leaving 16 bases between them. Per the germline V gene, CDR1 is SGHTS and CDR2 is YDEGEE. The CDR3 is made up of 15 amino acids.